The rows below give T cell receptor beta chains drawn from one sample of a study of glioma-infiltrating T cells. One entry per CDR3 protein results from TCRdb running MiXCR on the multiplex PCR reads. In the table there are roughly 120,000 distinct CDR3 sequences, less than 30% of which are singletons. The sequenced sample was glioma tissue, nonneoplastic brain tissue, or PBMCs (not recorded which). The receptor set was obtained from a human donor with low-grade glioma or glioblastoma, undergoing nonglioma brain surgery, or in good health (not recorded which). Both conserved end residues are part of each CDR3. Fields, in order: V gene, J gene, clone size, D gene, CDR3 DNA, CDR3 protein. The D gene is left open where the match is weak. Only some rows state a clone size, as once, few, many or a class for expanded clones.

TRBV6-2/TRBV6-3	TRBJ2-1	many	-	TGTGCCAGCAGTTACCCGACTAGGCCCCACAATGAGCAGTTCTTC	CASSYPTRPHNEQFF
TRBV20-1	TRBJ1-1	-	-	TGCAGTGCTGGTCACAGCCTGATGAACACTGAAGCCTTCTTT	CSAGHSLMNTEAFF
TRBV6-2/TRBV6-3	TRBJ2-1	many	TRBD1	TGTGCCAGCAGTTACCCCCCGGACAGGGGGCATGAGCAGTTCTTC	CASSYPPDRGHEQFF
TRBV2	TRBJ2-7	many	-	TGTGCCAGCAGTGAAGGGACGTACGTCGAGCAGTACTTC	CASSEGTYVEQYF
TRBV5-1	TRBJ1-6	many	-	TGCGCCAGCAGCGGGCAGCCGGGTAATTCACCCCTCCACTTT	CASSGQPGNSPLHF
TRBV5-1	TRBJ2-3	-	-	TGCGCCAGCAGCGTTTTAGGTACACGGAGCACAGATACGCAGTATTTT	CASSVLGTRSTDTQYF
TRBV30	TRBJ1-2	many	-	TGTGCCTGGAGTGTAAACCAAGAAGGCTACACCTTC	CAWSVNQEGYTF
TRBV29-1	TRBJ2-7	few	TRBD1	TGCAGCGTTGAAGGTGGTGAGCGGTCCGGGACAGGGGGTTTTTACGAGCAGTACTTC	CSVEGGERSGTGGFYEQYF
TRBV30	TRBJ1-5	many	TRBD1	TGTGCCTGGAGCGGGACAGATCAGCCCCAGCATTTT	CAWSGTDQPQHF
TRBV5-1	TRBJ1-2	many	-	TGCGCCAGCAGCTTGGATGGGTATGGCTACACCTTC	CASSLDGYGYTF
TRBV15	TRBJ2-1	many	TRBD2	TGTGCCACCAGCACGAGCGGGGCTCTCAACAATGAGCAGTTCTTC	CATSTSGALNNEQFF
TRBV11-3	TRBJ2-3	-	-	TGTGCCAGCAGCTCCTTGAGCCGCACAGATACGCAGTATTTT	CASSSLSRTDTQYF
TRBV7-2	TRBJ1-1	many	-	TGTGCCAGCAGCTTACTCGGCTCCGCTGAAGCTTTCTTT	CASSLLGSAEAFF
TRBV4-1	TRBJ2-2	-	-	TGCGCCAGCAGCCAAGCCACAGGGCGTATGGACACCGGGGAGCTGTTTTTT	CASSQATGRMDTGELFF
TRBV19	TRBJ1-5	many	-	TGTGCCAGTAGTTGGCAGGGTAGGCAGCCCCAGCATTTT	CASSWQGRQPQHF
TRBV5-4	TRBJ1-2	few	-	TGTGCCAGCAGCCGAGGTCCAGGAAGTCGAGGCTACACCTTC	CASSRGPGSRGYTF
TRBV7-9	TRBJ2-5	-	TRBD1	TGTGCCAGCAGCCCCCGACAGGGAGAGCAGACCCAGTACTTC	CASSPRQGEQTQYF
TRBV5-4	TRBJ2-7	many	TRBD2	TGTGCCAGCAGCCCGGGACTAGATCGCTACGAGCAGTACTTC	CASSPGLDRYEQYF
TRBV4-3	TRBJ2-1	-	TRBD2	TGCGCCAGCAGCCGAGTAGCGGGAGGAAATGAGCAGTTCTTC	CASSRVAGGNEQFF
TRBV3-1	TRBJ2-3	-	-	TGTGCCAGCAGCCCTAGGGGGTCTCTGCCTCGAAATACGCAGTATTTT	CASSPRGSLPRNTQYF
TRBV28	TRBJ1-1	many	-	TGTGCCAGCAGTTCTCCGGGCCTGAACACTGAAGCTTTCTTT	CASSSPGLNTEAFF
TRBV20-1	TRBJ2-1	-	TRBD2	TGCAGTGCTAGAGATGCAGCTAGCGGGACTAGGAATGAGCAGTTCTTC	CSARDAASGTRNEQFF
TRBV10-3	TRBJ2-3	-	TRBD2	TGTGCCATCAGTGGAGCGGGGGGGGACACAGATACGCAGTATTTT	CAISGAGGDTDTQYF
TRBV20-1	TRBJ1-3	many	-	TGCAGTGCTAGACCCCCGGGCTTCTCTGGAAACACCATATATTTT	CSARPPGFSGNTIYF
TRBV24-1	TRBJ2-1	many	TRBD2	TGTGCCACCACTACTAGCGGGACCTCCTACAATGAGCAGTTCTTC	CATTTSGTSYNEQFF
TRBV6-1	TRBJ2-7	many	-	TGTGCCAGCAGCCCGAGCTCCTACGAGCAGTACTTC	CASSPSSYEQYF
TRBV2	TRBJ2-7	many	-	TGTGCCAGCAGCAGGGCCCAAGGCTACGAGCAGTACTTC	CASSRAQGYEQYF
TRBV7-2	TRBJ1-2	many	-	TGTGCCAGCAGCTTAGCGCGCGGGAGCCACAACTATGGCTACACCTTC	CASSLARGSHNYGYTF
TRBV18	TRBJ2-7	-	-	TGTGCCAGCTCCCCGGGAAGGGAAGCGCGTTACGAGCAGTACTTC	CASSPGREARYEQYF
TRBV6-1	TRBJ1-1	-	-	TGTGCCAGCAGAGACAGTCGGAACCCTAACACTGAAGCTTTT	CASRDSRNPNTEAF
TRBV11-2	TRBJ2-3	many	-	TGTGCCAGCAAGGGGGAGCTTTGGATTGGAGATACGCAGTATTTT	CASKGELWIGDTQYF
TRBV7-9	TRBJ1-5	many	-	TGTGCCAGCAGCTCCTACTCGACAGTAAATCAGCCCCAGCATTTT	CASSSYSTVNQPQHF
TRBV12-3/TRBV12-4	TRBJ2-3	few	TRBD1	TGTGCCAGCAGTTTGCTCAGGGGGGATACGCAGTATTTT	CASSLLRGDTQYF
TRBV7-2	TRBJ1-2	many	TRBD1	TGTGCCAGCAGCACAGGGGGATCTAACTATGGCTACACCTTC	CASSTGGSNYGYTF
TRBV27	TRBJ1-5	-	-	TGTGCCAGCAGTTTCGGGGGGCGCGAGGGAGAGACCCAGCATTTT	CASSFGGREGETQHF
TRBV6-2/TRBV6-3	TRBJ2-7	-	-	TGTGCCAGTAGCGAAAACGAGCATTACTTC	CASSENEHYF
TRBV24-1	TRBJ2-2	-	-	TGTGCCACCAGTGTACGACAAGCAGGGAAGAACGGGGAGCTGTTTTTT	CATSVRQAGKNGELFF
TRBV6-1	TRBJ2-1	many	-	TGTGCCACCAATAACAGGGATAATGAGCAGTTCTTC	CATNNRDNEQFF
TRBV20-1	TRBJ1-1	many	-	TGCAGTGCTAGAGATACGGCCGATTCGACTGAAGCTTTCTTT	CSARDTADSTEAFF
TRBV4-3	TRBJ1-1	-	-	TGCGCCAGCAGCCAAGGGGAGGCTGGGAACACTGAAGCTTTCTTT	CASSQGEAGNTEAFF
TRBV29-1	TRBJ2-1	-	-	TGCAGCGTTGAAGTGGTAGGATCCTACAATGAGCAGTTCTTC	CSVEVVGSYNEQFF
TRBV6-2/TRBV6-3	TRBJ2-6	-	-	TGTGCCAGCAGTTACTCTGGGGACTCTGGGGAAAACGTCCTGACTTTC	CASSYSGDSGENVLTF
TRBV7-6	TRBJ1-1	many	-	TGTGCCAGCAGCTTAGCGTCAGGGGCGAAGGCTTTCTTT	CASSLASGAKAFF
TRBV27	TRBJ1-5	many	TRBD1	TGTGCCAGCAGCGAAATCGGGACAGTCGGCAATCAGCCCCAGCATTTT	CASSEIGTVGNQPQHF
TRBV3-1	TRBJ1-3	-	-	TGTGCCAGCAGCCAAGGCTTAAGAAGAGGAAACACCATATATTTT	CASSQGLRRGNTIYF
TRBV27	TRBJ1-5	many	-	TGTGCCAGCAGTCCACCCGGCAGGGGCAATCAGCCCCAGCATTTT	CASSPPGRGNQPQHF
TRBV2	TRBJ1-2	many	-	TGTGCCATCTGGGTAGGCAGCTATGGCTACACCTTC	CAIWVGSYGYTF
TRBV20-1	TRBJ1-2	many	-	TGCAGTGCTAGCGGCTCACAGTTAACCAACTATGGCTACACCTTC	CSASGSQLTNYGYTF